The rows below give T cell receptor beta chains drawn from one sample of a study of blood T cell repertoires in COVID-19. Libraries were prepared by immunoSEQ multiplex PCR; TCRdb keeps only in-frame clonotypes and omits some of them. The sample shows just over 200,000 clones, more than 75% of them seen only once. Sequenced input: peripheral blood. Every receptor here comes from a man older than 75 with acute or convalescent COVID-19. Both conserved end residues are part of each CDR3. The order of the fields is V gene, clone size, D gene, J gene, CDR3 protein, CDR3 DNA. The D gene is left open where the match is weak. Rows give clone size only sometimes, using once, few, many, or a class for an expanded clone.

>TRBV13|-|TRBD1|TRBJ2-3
CASRQGEYPTDTQYF
TGTGCCAGCAGACAGGGGGAGTACCCGACAGATACGCAGTATTTT
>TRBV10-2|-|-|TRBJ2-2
CASSERIGGQSNTGELFF
TGCGCCAGCAGTGAACGGATCGGGGGGCAATCGAACACCGGGGAGCTGTTTTTT
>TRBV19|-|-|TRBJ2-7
CASRRDKSSYEQYF
TGTGCCAGTAGACGGGACAAAAGCTCCTACGAGCAGTACTTC
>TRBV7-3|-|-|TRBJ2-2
CASSSSTGELFF
TGTGCCAGCAGCTCCTCCACCGGGGAGCTGTTTTTT
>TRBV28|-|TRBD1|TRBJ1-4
CASSKAGTGGEKLFF
TGTGCCAGCAGTAAAGCCGGGACAGGAGGCGAAAAACTGTTTTTT
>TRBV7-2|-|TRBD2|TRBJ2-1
CASSVSGLAYNEQFF
TGTGCCAGCAGCGTCTCAGGACTAGCGTACAATGAGCAGTTCTTC
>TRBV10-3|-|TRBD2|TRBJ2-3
CAIRWEGLAGDGTDTQYF
TGTGCCATCAGGTGGGAAGGACTAGCGGGAGATGGCACAGATACGCAGTATTTT
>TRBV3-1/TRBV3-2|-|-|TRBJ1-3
CASSRDYSGNTIYF
TGTGCCAGCAGCCGAGACTACTCTGGAAACACCATATATTTT
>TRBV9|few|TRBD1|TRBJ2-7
CASSVGQGLDEQYF
TGTGCCAGCAGTGTAGGACAGGGCTTGGACGAGCAGTACTTC
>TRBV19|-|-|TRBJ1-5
CASASQGTNSNQPQHF
TGTGCCAGTGCGTCCCAGGGAACGAATAGCAATCAGCCCCAGCATTTT
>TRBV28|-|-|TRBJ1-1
CASSLSRGNTEAFF
TGTGCCAGCAGTTTATCTCGGGGGAACACTGAAGCTTTCTTT
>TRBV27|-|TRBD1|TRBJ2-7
CASRSHRGEVSYEQYF
TGTGCCAGCAGATCTCACAGGGGAGAAGTTTCCTACGAGCAGTACTTC
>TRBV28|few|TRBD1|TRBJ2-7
CASSLGQGRYEQYF
TGTGCCAGCAGCCTCGGACAGGGGAGGTACGAGCAGTACTTC
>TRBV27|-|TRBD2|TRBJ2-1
CASSLRRPPGLEDNEQFF
TGTGCCAGCAGTTTACGGAGACCTCCGGGACTAGAGGACAATGAGCAGTTCTTC
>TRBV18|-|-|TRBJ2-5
CASSPLGGTQYF
TGTGCCAGCTCACCCTTAGGGGGGACCCAGTACTTC
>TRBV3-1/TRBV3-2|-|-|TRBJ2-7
CASSQDLRDSLSYEQYF
TGTGCCAGCAGCCAAGATCTCCGAGACAGTCTCTCCTACGAGCAGTACTTC
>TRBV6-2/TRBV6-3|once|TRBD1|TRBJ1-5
CASSPGQARQPQHF
TGTGCCAGCAGCCCAGGACAGGCTCGCCAGCCCCAGCATTTT
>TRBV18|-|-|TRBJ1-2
CASSPQGRGYGYTF
TGTGCCAGCTCACCGCAGGGGAGGGGCTATGGCTACACCTTC
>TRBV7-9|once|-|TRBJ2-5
CASSPWDTEETQYF
TGTGCCAGCAGCCCGTGGGACACCGAAGAGACCCAGTACTTC
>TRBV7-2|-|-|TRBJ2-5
CASSPNSNLQETQYF
TGTGCCAGCAGCCCGAACTCGAATCTCCAAGAGACCCAGTACTTC
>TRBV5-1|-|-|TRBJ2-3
CASSPGGTSSTDTQYF
TGCGCCAGCAGCCCGGGCGGGACGTCGAGCACAGATACGCAGTATTTT
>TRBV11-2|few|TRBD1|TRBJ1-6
CASSRSGTGILNSPLHF
TGTGCCAGCAGCCGATCCGGGACAGGGATATTGAATTCACCCCTCCACTTT
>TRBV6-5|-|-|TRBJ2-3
CASSLRFLRTDTQYF
TGTGCCAGCAGTTTGAGATTCCTACGCACAGATACGCAGTATTTT
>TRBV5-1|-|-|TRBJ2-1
CASSLGQSSNEQFF
TGCGCCAGCAGCTTGGGACAATCTTCCAATGAGCAGTTCTTC
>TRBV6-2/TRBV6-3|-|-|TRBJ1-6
CASSFVQGGNSPLHF
TGTGCCAGCAGTTTCGTCCAGGGCGGTAATTCACCCCTCCACTTT
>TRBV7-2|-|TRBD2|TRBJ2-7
CASTPGTSGNEQYF
TGTGCCAGCACTCCCGGGACTAGCGGGAACGAGCAGTACTTC
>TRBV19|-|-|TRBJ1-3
CASHSTGGGRGNTIYF
TGTGCCAGCCACTCGACAGGAGGAGGTCGGGGAAACACCATATATTTT
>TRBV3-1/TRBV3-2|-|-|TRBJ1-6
CASSQDLPAYNSPLHF
TGTGCCAGCAGCCAAGATCTTCCAGCCTATAATTCACCCCTCCACTTT
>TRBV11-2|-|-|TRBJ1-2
CASSFRHRDIDGYTF
TGTGCCAGCAGCTTTAGACACAGGGATATCGATGGCTACACCTTC
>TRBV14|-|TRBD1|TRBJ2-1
CASSRRDRGYNEQFF
TGTGCCAGCAGCCGCCGGGACAGGGGGTACAATGAGCAGTTCTTC
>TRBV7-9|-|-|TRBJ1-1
CASSSRQATEAFF
TGTGCCAGCAGCTCCCGACAGGCAACTGAAGCTTTCTTT
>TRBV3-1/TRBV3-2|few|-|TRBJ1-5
CASSHTGTNQPQHF
TGTGCCAGCAGCCACACAGGGACCAATCAGCCCCAGCATTTT
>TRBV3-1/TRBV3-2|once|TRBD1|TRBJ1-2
CASSQRGTGHYGYTF
TGTGCCAGCAGCCAACGAGGGACAGGGCACTATGGCTACACCTTC
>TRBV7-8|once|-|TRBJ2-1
CASSLGDILGEQFF
TGTGCCAGCAGCTTAGGGGACATCCTCGGGGAGCAGTTCTTC
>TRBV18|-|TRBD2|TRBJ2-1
CASSRTSDYNEQFF
TGTGCCAGCTCACGAACTAGCGACTACAATGAGCAGTTCTTC
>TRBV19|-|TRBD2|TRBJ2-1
CASRLETSGRWQRVPEQFF
TGTGCCAGTAGACTGGAGACTAGCGGGAGGTGGCAACGGGTCCCTGAGCAGTTCTTC
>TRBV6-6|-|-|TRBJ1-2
CASSYSSTGGYTF
TGTGCCAGCAGTTACTCGAGTACGGGTGGCTACACCTTC
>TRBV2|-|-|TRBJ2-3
CASTRDSGNTQYF
TGTGCCAGCACTAGGGACTCCGGGAATACGCAGTATTTT
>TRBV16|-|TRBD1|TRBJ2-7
CASSATGFEQYF
TGTGCCAGCAGCGCGACAGGGTTCGAGCAGTACTTC
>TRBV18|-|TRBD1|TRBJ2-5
CASSPIPQGAGETQYF
TGTGCCAGCTCACCCATTCCCCAGGGGGCTGGGGAGACCCAGTACTTC
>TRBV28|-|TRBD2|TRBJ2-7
CASSRYPSGTSGEEQYF
TGTGCCAGCAGTCGATACCCATCCGGGACTAGCGGCGAGGAGCAGTACTTC
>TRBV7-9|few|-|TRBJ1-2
CASSLGQANYGYTF
TGTGCCAGCAGCTTAGGGCAGGCTAACTATGGCTACACCTTC
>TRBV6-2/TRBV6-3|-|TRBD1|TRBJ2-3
CASSYGQGPTSTQYF
TGTGCCAGCAGTTACGGACAGGGACCCACCTCGACGCAGTATTTT
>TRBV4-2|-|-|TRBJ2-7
CASSQGMGLIYEQYF
TGTGCCAGCAGCCAAGGGATGGGCCTAATCTACGAGCAGTACTTC
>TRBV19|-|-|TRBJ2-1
CASSTVADSFGQFF
TGTGCCAGTAGTACGGTAGCGGATAGTTTCGGGCAGTTCTTC
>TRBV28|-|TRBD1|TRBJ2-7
CASRGGQASSYEQYF
TGTGCCAGCAGGGGGGGACAGGCTAGCTCCTACGAGCAGTACTTC
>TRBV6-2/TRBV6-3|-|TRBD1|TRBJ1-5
CASSRTGGSNQPQHF
TGTGCCAGCAGCAGGACAGGGGGTAGCAATCAGCCCCAGCATTTT
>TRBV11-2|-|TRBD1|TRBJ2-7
CASSPQTGAYEQYF
TGTGCCAGCAGCCCCCAAACAGGGGCCTACGAGCAGTACTTC
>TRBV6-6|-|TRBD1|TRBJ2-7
CASRPGQGTYEQYF
TGTGCCAGCCGTCCGGGACAGGGGACCTACGAGCAGTACTTC
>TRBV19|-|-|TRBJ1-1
CASSIDPIGGTEAFF
TGTGCCAGTAGTATAGATCCCATAGGGGGCACTGAAGCTTTCTTT
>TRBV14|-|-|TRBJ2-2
CASSQDWGRSRESTGELFF
TGTGCCAGCAGCCAAGATTGGGGACGAAGTCGGGAGAGCACCGGGGAGCTGTTTTTT
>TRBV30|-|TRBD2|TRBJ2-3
CAWRIAGGSSTDTQYF
TGTGCCTGGCGGATAGCGGGGGGGTCTAGCACAGATACGCAGTATTTT
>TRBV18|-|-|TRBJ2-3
CASSPSPLPTTDTQYF
TGTGCCAGCTCACCATCCCCGCTACCTACCACAGATACGCAGTATTTT
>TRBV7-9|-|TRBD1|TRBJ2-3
CASSLTGGADTQYF
TGTGCCAGCAGTTTGACAGGGGGCGCAGATACGCAGTATTTT
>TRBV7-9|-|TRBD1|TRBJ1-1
CASSHRQGSSAFF
TGTGCCAGCAGCCATCGACAGGGGAGCTCGGCTTTCTTT
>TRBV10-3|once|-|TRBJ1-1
CAITGDNTNTEAFF
TGTGCCATCACCGGGGACAATACGAACACTGAAGCTTTCTTT
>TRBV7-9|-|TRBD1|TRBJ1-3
CASSLGGTGNSGNTIYF
TGTGCCAGCAGCTTAGGAGGGACAGGAAACTCTGGAAACACCATATATTTT
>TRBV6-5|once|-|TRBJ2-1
CASSSGLLVYEQFF
TGTGCCAGCAGTTCAGGACTTTTGGTATATGAGCAGTTCTTC
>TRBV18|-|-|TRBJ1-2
CASSPSLNGYTF
TGTGCCAGCTCACCGAGCCTCAATGGCTACACCTTC
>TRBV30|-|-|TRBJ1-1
CAWKRGAGTEAFF
TGTGCCTGGAAGCGGGGCGCGGGGACTGAAGCTTTCTTT